One T cell receptor beta chain is described in this entry. Its antigen is unidentified. The data are from a study of shared clonotypes between healthy human individuals. The study, taken as a whole, reports: Represented diversity (both genetic and exposure-history) was limited by the small number of donors.

Using immunoSEQ multiplex PCR, the repertoire was profiled, and TCRdb retains in-frame clones only, with some absent. Among roughly 850,000 clones, 96% were seen once, and the ten largest hold about 0.25%. CD45RO-negative, CCR7-selected cells formed the naive CD8 fraction, which excluded terminally differentiated effector memory CD45RA+ cells. This TCR derives from a man between 25 and 39 years old in good health. The specimen was naive CD8+ T cells sorted from blood.

The CDR3 protein is CSARGGVWYTF. The CDR3 nucleotides are TGCAGTGCTAGAGGGGGCGTATGGTACACCTTC. V usage is TRBV20-1 and J usage is TRBJ1-2; TRBD1 is a possible D gene (5 bases). Germline CDR1 reads DFQATT; CDR2 reads SNEGSKA (reference sequence). Trimming took off 1 base at V and 11 bases at J, with 11 bases between the two ends. The CDR3 consists of 11 residues.